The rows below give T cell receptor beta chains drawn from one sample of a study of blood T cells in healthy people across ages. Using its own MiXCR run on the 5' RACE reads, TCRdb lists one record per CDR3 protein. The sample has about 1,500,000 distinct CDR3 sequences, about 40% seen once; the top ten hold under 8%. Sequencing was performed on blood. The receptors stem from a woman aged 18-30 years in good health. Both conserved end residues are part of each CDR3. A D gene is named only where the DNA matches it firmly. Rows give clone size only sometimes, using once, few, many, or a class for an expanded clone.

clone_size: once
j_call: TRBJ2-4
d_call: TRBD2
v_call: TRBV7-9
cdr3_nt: TGTGCCAGCAGCCTTACTAGCGGAAGTCGGGAGCAGTACTTC
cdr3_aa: CASSLTSGSREQYF

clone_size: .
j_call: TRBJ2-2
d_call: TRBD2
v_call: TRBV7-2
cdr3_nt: TGTGCCAGCAGCTTAGCAGGCGGGGGGGCGACCGGGGAGCTGTTTTTT
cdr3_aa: CASSLAGGGATGELFF

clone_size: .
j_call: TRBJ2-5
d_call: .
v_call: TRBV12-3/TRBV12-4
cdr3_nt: TGTGCCAGCAGCCTACTGGGGAATAGCCCCTCAGAGACCCAGTACTTC
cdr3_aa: CASSLLGNSPSETQYF

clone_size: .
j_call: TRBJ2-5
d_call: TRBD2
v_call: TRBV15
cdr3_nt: TGTGCCACCAGCAGAGCCTACGGCCTAGCGGGAGCGGAGGAAGAGACCCAGTACTTC
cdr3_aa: CATSRAYGLAGAEEETQYF

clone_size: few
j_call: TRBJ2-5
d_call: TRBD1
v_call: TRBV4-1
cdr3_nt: TGCGCCAGCAGCCAAGATTGGGTAGGGGGCGAAGAGACCCAGTACTTC
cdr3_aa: CASSQDWVGGEETQYF

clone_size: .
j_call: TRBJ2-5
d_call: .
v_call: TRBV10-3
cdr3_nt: TGTGCCATCAGTGATAGGAGGGGCGGGGACCAAGAGACCCAGTACTTC
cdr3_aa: CAISDRRGGDQETQYF

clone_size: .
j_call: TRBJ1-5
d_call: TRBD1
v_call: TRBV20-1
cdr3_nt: TGCAGTGCTCCGCGGGGTCAGGGGGGCAATCAGCCCCAGCATTTT
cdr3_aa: CSAPRGQGGNQPQHF

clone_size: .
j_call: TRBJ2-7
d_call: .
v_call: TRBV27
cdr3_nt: TGTGCCAGCAGTCTACGTCCAGCCTACGAGCAGTACTTC
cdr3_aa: CASSLRPAYEQYF

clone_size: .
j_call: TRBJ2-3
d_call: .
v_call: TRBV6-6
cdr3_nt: TGTGCCAGCAGTTCTGGAATAGCGCGAGAGGATACGCAGTATTTT
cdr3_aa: CASSSGIAREDTQYF

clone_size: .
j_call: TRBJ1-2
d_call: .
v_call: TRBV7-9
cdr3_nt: TGTGCCAGCAGCTTCTCCGGGACATCAGGCGGCTACACCTTC
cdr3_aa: CASSFSGTSGGYTF

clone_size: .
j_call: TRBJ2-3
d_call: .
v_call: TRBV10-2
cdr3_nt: TGCGCCAGCAGTGAGTCGGGGTCCGGGGATACGCAGTATTTT
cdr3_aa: CASSESGSGDTQYF

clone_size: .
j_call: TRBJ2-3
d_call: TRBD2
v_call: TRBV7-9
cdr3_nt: TGTGCCAGCAGCTTGGGGACTAGCGCGGGGGATACGCAGTATTTT
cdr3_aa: CASSLGTSAGDTQYF

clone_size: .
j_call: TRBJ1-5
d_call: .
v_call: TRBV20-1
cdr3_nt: TGCAGTGCTAGAGAGTCACCCCACTATCAGCCCCAGCATTTT
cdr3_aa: CSARESPHYQPQHF

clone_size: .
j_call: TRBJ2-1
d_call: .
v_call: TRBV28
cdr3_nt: TGTGCCAGCAGCCCATCGAGTGTCGGCTACAATGAGCAGTTCTTC
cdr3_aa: CASSPSSVGYNEQFF

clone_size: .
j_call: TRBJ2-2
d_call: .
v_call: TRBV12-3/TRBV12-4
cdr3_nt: TGTGCCAGCATTCCCAGTCCCGGGGGTACCGGGGAGCCGTTTTTT
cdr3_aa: CASIPSPGGTGEPFF

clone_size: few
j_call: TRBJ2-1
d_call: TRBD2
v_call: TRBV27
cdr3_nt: TGTGCCAGCAGTTTAAGCGGACTAGCGGGAGGCCGCGGGCAGTTCTTC
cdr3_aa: CASSLSGLAGGRGQFF

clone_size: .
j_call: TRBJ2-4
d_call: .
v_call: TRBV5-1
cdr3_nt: TGCGCCAGCAGCTTGGGGGACCCCCTAGCCAAAAACATTCAGTACTTC
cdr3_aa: CASSLGDPLAKNIQYF

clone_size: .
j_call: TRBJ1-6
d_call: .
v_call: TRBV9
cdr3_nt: TGTGCCAGCAGCGTAGGCTCCGCGGCCCGGAATTCACCCCTCCACTTT
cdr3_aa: CASSVGSAARNSPLHF

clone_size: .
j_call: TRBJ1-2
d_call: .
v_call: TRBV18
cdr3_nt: TGTGCCAGCTCCGCGGACACCTATGGCTACACCTTC
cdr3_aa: CASSADTYGYTF

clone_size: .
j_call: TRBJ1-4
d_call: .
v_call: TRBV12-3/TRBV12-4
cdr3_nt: TGTGCCAGCAGTTTAGGGGGGGCAAGGGAAAAACTGTTTTTT
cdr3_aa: CASSLGGAREKLFF

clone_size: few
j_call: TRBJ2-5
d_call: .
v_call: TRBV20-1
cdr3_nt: TGCAGTGCTAGAGATCCCAGTGGGGAGACCCAGTACTTC
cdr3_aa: CSARDPSGETQYF

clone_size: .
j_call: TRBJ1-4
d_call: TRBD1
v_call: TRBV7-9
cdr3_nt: TGTGCCAGCAGGCCGACAGGGGGCGCAACTAATGAAAAACTGTTTTTT
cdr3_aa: CASRPTGGATNEKLFF

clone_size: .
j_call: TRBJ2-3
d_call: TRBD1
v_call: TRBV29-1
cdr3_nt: TGCAGCGGACGAGGTGGACAGGCCGGCACAGATACGCAGTATTTT
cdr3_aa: CSGRGGQAGTDTQYF

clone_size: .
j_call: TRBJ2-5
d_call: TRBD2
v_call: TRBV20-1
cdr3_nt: TGCAGTGCTAGAGAGACTAGCGGGGCACAAGAGACCCAGTACTTC
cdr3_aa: CSARETSGAQETQYF

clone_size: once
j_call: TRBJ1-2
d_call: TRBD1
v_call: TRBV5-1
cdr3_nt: TGCGCCAGCAGCCCGGTCGGACAGGGTGGTAACGATGGCTACACCTTC
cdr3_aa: CASSPVGQGGNDGYTF

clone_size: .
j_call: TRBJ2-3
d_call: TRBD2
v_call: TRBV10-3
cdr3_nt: TGTGCCCTCCGTACGAGCGGGGGGGAGAATACGCAGTATTTT
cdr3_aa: CALRTSGGENTQYF

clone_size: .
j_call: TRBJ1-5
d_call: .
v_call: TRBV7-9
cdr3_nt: TGTGCCAGCAGTAGGGACGGGTACAATCAGCCCCAGCATTTT
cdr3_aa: CASSRDGYNQPQHF

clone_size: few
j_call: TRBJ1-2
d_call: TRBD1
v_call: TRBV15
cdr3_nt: TGTGCCACCAGCAACAGGGGGGGGGCCTATGGCTACACCTTC
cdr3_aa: CATSNRGGAYGYTF

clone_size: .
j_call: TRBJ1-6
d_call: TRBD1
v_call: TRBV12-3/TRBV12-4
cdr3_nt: TGTGCCAGCACCCGGGAGCCCAGACGGACAGGGGTAGATTCACCCCTCCACTTT
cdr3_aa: CASTREPRRTGVDSPLHF

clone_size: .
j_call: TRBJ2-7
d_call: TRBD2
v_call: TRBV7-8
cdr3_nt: TGTGCCAGCAGCTTATTGACTAGCGGGAGTGGCAATGAGCAGTACTTC
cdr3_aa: CASSLLTSGSGNEQYF

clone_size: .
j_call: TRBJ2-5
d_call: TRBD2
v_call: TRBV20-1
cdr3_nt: TGCAGTGCTAGAGATCCCCCTAGCGGGGACTTCAATGAGCAGTACTTC
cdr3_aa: CSARDPPSGDFNEQYF

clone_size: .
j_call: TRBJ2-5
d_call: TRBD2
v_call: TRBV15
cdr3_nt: TGTGCCACCAGCAGAGGACTAGCGGGACAACAAGAGACCCAGTACTTC
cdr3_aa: CATSRGLAGQQETQYF

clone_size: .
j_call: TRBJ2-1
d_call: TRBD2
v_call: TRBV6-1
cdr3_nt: TGTGCCAGCTACCGACTAGCGGGAGGGACGTCCTACAATGAGCAGTTCTTC
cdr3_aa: CASYRLAGGTSYNEQFF

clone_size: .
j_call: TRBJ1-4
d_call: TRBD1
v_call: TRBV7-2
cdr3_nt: TGTGCCAGCAGCTCACAAGACAGGGGGCGGGAAAAACTGTTTTTT
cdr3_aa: CASSSQDRGREKLFF

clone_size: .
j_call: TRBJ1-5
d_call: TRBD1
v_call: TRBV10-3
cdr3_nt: TGTGCCATCGGACCGGGACAGGGGGATCAGCCCCAGCATTTT
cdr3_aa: CAIGPGQGDQPQHF

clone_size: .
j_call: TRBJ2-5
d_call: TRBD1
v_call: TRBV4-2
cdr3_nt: TGTGCCAGCAGCCTTAGGCAGGGGGTAGGTTCCAATGAGCAGTACTTC
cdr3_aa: CASSLRQGVGSNEQYF